This TCR beta chain is drawn from a study of read filtering for tumor transcriptome and immune sequencing. In the study overall: Patients were 17 male and about 15 female, mean age 65.9 years, range about 45 to 85. Per sample, TCR-region reads ranged about 4 to 11 million by IR-seq, 85 to 1273 by RNA-seq. Revised staging placed eight or nine patients in R-ISS I, 15 to 20 in II, six or seven in III.

Broader study findings: Approximately 77% of IR-seq clonotypes had a single read, yet these held approximately 3.5% of reads.

CDR3 length: 14 amino acids. Per the germline V gene, CDR1 is LNHDA and CDR2 is SQIVND (reference sequence). Trimming pared 1 base from V and 8 bases from J, leaving 12 bases between. The library was built from about 400 ng RNA with molecular barcoded adaptors for alpha/delta and beta/gamma chains. TCRdb itself ran the reads through MiXCR, one entry per CDR3 protein. The sample has roughly 93,000 distinct CDR3 sequences, about a fifth seen once; the top ten hold more than 9.5%. This clonotype has ten or more counts. Its antigen is currently unknown. The gene calls are TRBV19 and TRBJ2-1, with TRBD2 as a possible D gene (5 bases). The sequencing input was a population of CD138-negative cells sorted from bone marrow. This clonotype originated in a donor aged 40 or over with multiple myeloma. CDR3 loop: CASSIGLPRDEQFF. CDR3 bases: TGTGCCAGTAGTATAGGACTGCCGCGGGATGAGCAGTTCTTC.